This entry describes one T cell receptor beta chain. Antigen unknown. Method: immunoSEQ multiplex PCR; TCRdb's copy keeps in-frame clones and lacks some. This sample has around 82,000 clones, with 70% to 90% found just once. The CDR3 has 12 residues. V dropped 5 bases and J dropped 5 bases, with 10 bases sitting between them. CDR1 is MDHEN, CDR2 SYDVKM, per germline. This entry comes from a study of OX40 agonist ivuxolimab in advanced cancers. At the level of the study: Administration of intravenous ivuxolimab to patients occurred every 2 weeks at 0.01 to 10 mg/kg. Partial responses were recorded for three patients, including one with hepatocellular carcinoma and two with cutaneous melanoma. General study results and limits: With doses of 0.1 to 3.0 mg/kg, CD4+ and CD8+ blood T cells had undergone clonal expansion by week 6.

The receptor comes from an adult with an advanced solid tumor such as melanoma, head and neck, liver or kidney cancer. The rearrangement joins TRBV28 to TRBJ2-7; TRBD1 is a possible D gene (6 bases). This specimen was CD4+ or CD8+ T cells sorted from blood, taken in a trial of the OX40 agonist ivuxolimab. CDR3 in amino acids: CASSPPGDEQYF. CDR3 DNA sequence: TGTGCCAGCAGTCCACCAGGGGACGAGCAGTACTTC.